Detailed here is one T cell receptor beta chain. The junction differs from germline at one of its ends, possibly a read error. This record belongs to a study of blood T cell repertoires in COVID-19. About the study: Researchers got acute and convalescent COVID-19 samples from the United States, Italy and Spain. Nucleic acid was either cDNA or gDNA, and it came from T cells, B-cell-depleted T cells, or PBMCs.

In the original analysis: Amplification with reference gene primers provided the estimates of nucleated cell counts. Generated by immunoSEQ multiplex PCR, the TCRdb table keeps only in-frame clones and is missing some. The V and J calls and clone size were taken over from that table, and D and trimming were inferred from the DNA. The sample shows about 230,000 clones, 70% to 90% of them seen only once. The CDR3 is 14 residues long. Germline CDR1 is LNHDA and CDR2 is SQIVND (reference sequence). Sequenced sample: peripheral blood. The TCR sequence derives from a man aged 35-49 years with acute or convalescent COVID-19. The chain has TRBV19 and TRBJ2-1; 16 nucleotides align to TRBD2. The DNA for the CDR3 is TGTGCCAGCGGGACTAGCGGGGGGGGGATACCCGGTCTCTTC. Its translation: CASGTSGGGIPGLF.